This TCR beta chain was recorded in a study of blood T cell repertoires in COVID-19. Study in general: Researchers got acute and convalescent COVID-19 samples from the United States, Italy and Spain. Sources were T cells, B-cell-depleted T cells, or PBMCs; the material itself was cDNA or gDNA.

In the original workflow: From reference gene primer amplification, estimates of nucleated cell counts were derived. Assay: immunoSEQ multiplex PCR; the TCRdb copy retains only in-frame clones and omits some. V, J and clone size derive from that table, while D and trimming were established from the DNA sequence. The table has approximately 88,000 clones, about 89% seen once. Germline values: CDR1 SGHVS, CDR2 FNYEAQ. The length of the CDR3 is 15 residues. Trimming took off 1 base at V and 7 bases at J, with 11 bases between the two ends. This sequence was found in a woman aged 45 to 65 in a cohort sampled during active COVID-19. The source material was peripheral blood. The chain links TRBV7-6 to TRBJ1-6; D might be TRBD1 (5 bases). CDR3 loop: CASSLGGPENSPLHF. The CDR3 nucleotides are TGTGCCAGCAGCTTAGGGGGCCCAGAGAATTCACCCCTCCACTTT.